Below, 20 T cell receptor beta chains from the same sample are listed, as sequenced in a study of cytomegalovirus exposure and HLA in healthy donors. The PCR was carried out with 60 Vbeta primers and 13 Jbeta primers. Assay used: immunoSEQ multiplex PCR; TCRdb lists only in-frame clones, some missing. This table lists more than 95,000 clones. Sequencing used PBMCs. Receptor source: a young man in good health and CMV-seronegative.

The CDR3 here is CASRYLAGDSYEQYF. DNA for the CDR3: TGTGCCAGCAGATACCTAGCGGGGGACTCCTACGAGCAGTACTTC. The gene calls are TRBV7-9 and TRBJ2-7; 10 bases are a match to TRBD2. CDR1 is SEHNR, CDR2 FQNEAQ, per germline (reference sequence). The CDR3 extends over 15 amino acids. After removal of 6 bases from V and 0 bases from J, the junction contained 5 bases not matched to a gene.

Here the CDR3 reads CASSPLAAGELFF. CDR3 sequence (DNA): TGTGCCAGCAGCCCACTAGCGGCCGGGGAGCTGTTTTTT. The chain is built from TRBV7-2 and TRBJ2-2; 8 nucleotides line up with TRBD2. The V gene's germline CDR1 is SGHTA and CDR2 FQGNSA. This CDR3 is 13 amino acids long. Unmatched junction bases numbered 2, after V lost 5 bases and J lost 6 bases.

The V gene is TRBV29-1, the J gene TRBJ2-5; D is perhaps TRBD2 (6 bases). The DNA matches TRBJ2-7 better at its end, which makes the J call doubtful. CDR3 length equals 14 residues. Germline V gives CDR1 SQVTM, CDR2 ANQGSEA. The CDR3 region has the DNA TGCAGCGTTGTGTCTCGGCTAGCGTCTTACGAGCAGTACTTC. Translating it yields CSVVSRLASYEQYF.

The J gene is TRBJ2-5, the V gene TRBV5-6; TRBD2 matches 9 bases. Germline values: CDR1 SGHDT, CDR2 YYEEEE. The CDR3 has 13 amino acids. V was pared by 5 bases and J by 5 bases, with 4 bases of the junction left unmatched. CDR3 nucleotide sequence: TGTGCCAGCAGAGCGGGAGGAGGGGAGACCCAGTACTTC. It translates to CASRAGGGETQYF.

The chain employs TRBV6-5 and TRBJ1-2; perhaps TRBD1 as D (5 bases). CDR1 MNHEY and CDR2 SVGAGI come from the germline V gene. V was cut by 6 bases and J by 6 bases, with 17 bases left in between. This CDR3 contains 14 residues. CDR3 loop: CASSPDSGVNGYTF. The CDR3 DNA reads TGTGCCAGCAGCCCCGACTCGGGGGTCAATGGCTACACCTTC.

The chain's CDR3 is CASTSTGVRETQYF. In nucleotides, the CDR3 is TGTGCCAGTACCTCAACAGGGGTCCGAGAGACCCAGTACTTC. The chain uses TRBV19 and TRBJ2-5, with 7 bases fitting TRBD1. CDR3 length: 14 residues. The V gene's germline CDR1 is LNHDA and CDR2 SQIVND (reference sequence). V lost 7 bases to trimming and J lost 4 bases; unmatched junction nucleotides: 9.

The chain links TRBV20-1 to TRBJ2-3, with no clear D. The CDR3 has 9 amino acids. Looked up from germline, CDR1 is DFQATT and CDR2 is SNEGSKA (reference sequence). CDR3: CKPADTQYF. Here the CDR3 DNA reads TGCAAACCAGCGGATACGCAGTATTTT.

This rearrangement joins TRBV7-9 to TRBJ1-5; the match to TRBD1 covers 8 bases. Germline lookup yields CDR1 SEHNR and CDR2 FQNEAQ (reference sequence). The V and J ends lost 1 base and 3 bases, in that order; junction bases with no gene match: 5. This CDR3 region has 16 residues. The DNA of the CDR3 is TGTGCCAGCAGCTTAGTGCAGGGGGCCCTCAATCAGCCCCAGCATTTT. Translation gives CASSLVQGALNQPQHF.

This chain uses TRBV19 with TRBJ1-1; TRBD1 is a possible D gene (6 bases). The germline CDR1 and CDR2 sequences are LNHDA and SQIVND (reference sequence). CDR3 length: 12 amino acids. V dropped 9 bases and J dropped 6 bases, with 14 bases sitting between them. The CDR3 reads CASRTATAEAFF. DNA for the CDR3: TGTGCCAGCCGGACAGCCACCGCTGAAGCTTTCTTT.

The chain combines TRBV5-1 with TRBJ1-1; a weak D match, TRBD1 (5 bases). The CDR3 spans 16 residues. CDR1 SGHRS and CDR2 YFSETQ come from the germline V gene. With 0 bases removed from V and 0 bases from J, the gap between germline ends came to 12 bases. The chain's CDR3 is CASSLEAGPMNTEAFF. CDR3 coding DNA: TGCGCCAGCAGCTTGGAGGCAGGGCCGATGAACACTGAAGCTTTCTTT.

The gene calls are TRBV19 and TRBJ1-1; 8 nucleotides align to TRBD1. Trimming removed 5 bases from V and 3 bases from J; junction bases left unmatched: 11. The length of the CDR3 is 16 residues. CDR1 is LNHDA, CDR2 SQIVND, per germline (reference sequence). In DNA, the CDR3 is TGTGCCAGTAGTGCAGGGGGCCTCCGGGGGGACACTGAAGCTTTCTTT. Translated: CASSAGGLRGDTEAFF. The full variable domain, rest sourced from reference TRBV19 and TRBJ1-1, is DGGITQSPKYLFRKEGQNVTLSCEQNLNHDAMYWYRQDPGQGLRLIYYSQIVNDFQKGDIAEGYSVSREKKESFPLTVTSAQKNPTAFYLCASSAGGLRGDTEAFFGQGTRLTVV.

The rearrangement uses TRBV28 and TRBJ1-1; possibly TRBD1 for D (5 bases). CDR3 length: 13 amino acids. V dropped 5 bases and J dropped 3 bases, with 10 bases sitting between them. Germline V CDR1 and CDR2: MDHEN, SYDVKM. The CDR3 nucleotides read TGTGCCAGCAGTCCCATAGGGGACACTGAAGCTTTCTTT. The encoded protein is CASSPIGDTEAFF.

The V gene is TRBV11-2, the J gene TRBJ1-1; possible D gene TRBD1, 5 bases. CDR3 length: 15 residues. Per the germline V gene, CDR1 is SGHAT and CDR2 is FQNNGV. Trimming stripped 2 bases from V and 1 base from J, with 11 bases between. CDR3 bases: TGTGCCAGCAGCTTAACCCAGACAGCGAACACTGAAGCTTTCTTT. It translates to CASSLTQTANTEAFF.

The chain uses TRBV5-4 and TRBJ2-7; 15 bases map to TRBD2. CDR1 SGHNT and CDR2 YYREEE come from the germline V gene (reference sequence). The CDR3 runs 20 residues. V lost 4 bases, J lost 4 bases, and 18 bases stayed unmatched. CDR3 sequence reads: CASSPPLGLAGGPYGYEQYF. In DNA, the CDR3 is TGTGCCAGCAGCCCCCCCCTCGGACTAGCGGGAGGGCCTTATGGGTACGAGCAGTACTTC.

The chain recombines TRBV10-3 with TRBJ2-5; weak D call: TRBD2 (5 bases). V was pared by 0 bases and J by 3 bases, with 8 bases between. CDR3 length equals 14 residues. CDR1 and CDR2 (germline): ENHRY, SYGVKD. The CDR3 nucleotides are TGTGCCATCAGTGAGTCGAACGGGAAAGAGACCCAGTACTTC. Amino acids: CAISESNGKETQYF.

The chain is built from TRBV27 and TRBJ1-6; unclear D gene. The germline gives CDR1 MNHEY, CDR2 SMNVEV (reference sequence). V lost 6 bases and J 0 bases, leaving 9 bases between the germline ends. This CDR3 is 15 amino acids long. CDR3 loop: CASRVLSSYNSPLHF. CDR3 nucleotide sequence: TGTGCCAGCAGGGTATTGAGCTCCTATAATTCACCCCTCCACTTT.

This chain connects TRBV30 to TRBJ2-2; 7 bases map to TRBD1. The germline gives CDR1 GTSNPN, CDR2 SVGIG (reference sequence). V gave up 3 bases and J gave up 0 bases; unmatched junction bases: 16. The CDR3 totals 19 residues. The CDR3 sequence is CAWSQSRQGPFANTGELFF. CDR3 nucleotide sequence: TGTGCCTGGAGCCAATCGCGACAGGGCCCTTTCGCGAACACCGGGGAGCTGTTTTTT.

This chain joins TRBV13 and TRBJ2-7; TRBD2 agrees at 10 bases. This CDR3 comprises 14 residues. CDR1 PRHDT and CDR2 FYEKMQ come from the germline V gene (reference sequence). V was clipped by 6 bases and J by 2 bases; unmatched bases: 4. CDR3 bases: TGTGCCAGCAGTCGCAGCGGGGGGGCCTACGAGCAGTACTTC. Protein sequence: CASSRSGGAYEQYF. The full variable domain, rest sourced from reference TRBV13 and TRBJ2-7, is AAGVIQSPRHLIKEKRETATLKCYPIPRHDTVYWYQQGPGQDPQFLISFYEKMQSDKGSIPDRFSAQQFSDYHSELNMSSLELGDSALYFCASSRSGGAYEQYFGPGTRLTVT.

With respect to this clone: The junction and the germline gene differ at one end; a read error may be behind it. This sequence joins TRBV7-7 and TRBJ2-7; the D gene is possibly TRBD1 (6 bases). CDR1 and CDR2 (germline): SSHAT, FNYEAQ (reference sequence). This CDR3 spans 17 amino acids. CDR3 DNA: TGTGCTAGCAGCATAGGGGAAGGGGGACCACTCTCCTACGAGCAGTACTTC. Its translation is CASSIGEGGPLSYEQYF.

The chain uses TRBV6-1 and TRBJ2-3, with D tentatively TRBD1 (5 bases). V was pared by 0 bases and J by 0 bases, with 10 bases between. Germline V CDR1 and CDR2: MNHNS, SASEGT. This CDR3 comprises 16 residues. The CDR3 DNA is TGTGCCAGCAGTGAAGCGGGGCACCTCAGCACAGATACGCAGTATTTT. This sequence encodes CASSEAGHLSTDTQYF.